The rows below give T cell receptor beta chains drawn from one sample of a study of blood T cell repertoires in COVID-19. Clones were read by immunoSEQ multiplex PCR, and TCRdb kept only the in-frame ones, dropping some. The sample has about 330,000 clones; 85% are singletons. The sequencing input was peripheral blood. The receptors stem from a human donor in a cohort sampled during active COVID-19. CDR3s leave out the opening cysteine and the closing phenylalanine or tryptophan. Each record gives: J gene, CDR3 length, clone size, V gene, CDR3 protein. Clone sizes are given selectively: once, few, many, or a class where the clone is expanded.

>TRBJ2-3|12|NA|TRBV21-1
ASSAKPRSNTQY
>TRBJ1-2|11|NA|TRBV10-2
ASSDRGFYGYT
>TRBJ1-2|9|NA|TRBV30
AWAENYGYT
>TRBJ2-1|13|once|TRBV15
ATSSYGQENNEQF
>TRBJ2-3|12|NA|TRBV14
ASSRPSTAPTQY
>TRBJ1-1|11|NA|TRBV12-3/TRBV12-4
ASSLVRGTEAF
>TRBJ2-5|11|NA|TRBV12-5
ASIYQGGETQY
>TRBJ1-2|11|NA|TRBV6-1
ASSETTNYGYT
>TRBJ2-7|13|NA|TRBV10-3
AISEGQGSAYEQY
>TRBJ2-7|11|NA|TRBV5-5
ASSLAGKYEQY
>TRBJ2-3|14|NA|TRBV6-5
ASSSGGTSAGNTQY
>TRBJ1-5|12|NA|TRBV7-8
ASSLAQGAYPQH
>TRBJ1-2|11|NA|TRBV10-1
ASSDRTGHGYT
>TRBJ1-1|13|NA|TRBV25-1
ASSEGPKTGFKAF
>TRBJ2-1|15|once|TRBV10-3
AISESFQRGSYNEQF
>TRBJ2-1|8|NA|TRBV2
ASRVVEQF
>TRBJ2-7|12|NA|TRBV7-3
ASSADRGSYEQY
>TRBJ2-7|11|NA|TRBV6-5
ASRLAGTYEQY
>TRBJ1-4|13|once|TRBV21-1
ASSSNVTLNEKLF
>TRBJ2-2|10|NA|TRBV29-1
SVEGRTGELF
>TRBJ2-1|9|NA|TRBV12-3/TRBV12-4
ASSWENEQF
>TRBJ2-6|12|once|TRBV19
ASRTGTGANVLT
>TRBJ1-2|11|NA|TRBV5-4
ASSSDSKYGYT
>TRBJ1-1|12|NA|TRBV9
ASGRDIVTPVAF
>TRBJ1-2|11|NA|TRBV7-3
ASSNTGIRGYT
>TRBJ2-3|13|once|TRBV4-2
ASSQKTGNTDTQY
>TRBJ2-3|12|NA|TRBV2
ASSDGSSTDTQY
>TRBJ1-2|11|NA|TRBV2
ASRSHGNYGYT
>TRBJ1-3|14|NA|TRBV2
ASRPGQGASGNTIY
>TRBJ2-7|12|few|TRBV2
ASSEMGQAYEQY
>TRBJ2-3|14|NA|TRBV5-1
ASSREAGLSTDTQY
>TRBJ1-2|12|NA|TRBV7-2
ASSLVRHAYGYT
>TRBJ2-7|10|NA|TRBV29-1
SGGDGPYEQY
>TRBJ2-7|12|NA|TRBV2
ASSYRQGNYEQY
>TRBJ1-1|13|few|TRBV11-2
ASSLGQAPNTEAF
>TRBJ2-3|11|few|TRBV12-5
ASGLVYTDTQY
>TRBJ2-7|12|once|TRBV6-5
ASSLGTVEREQY
>TRBJ1-2|15|NA|TRBV7-3
ASSLNAPDRGTYGYT
>TRBJ1-2|12|few|TRBV6-5
ASSYGQGRRGYT
>TRBJ2-1|9|NA|TRBV20-1
SARGPNEQF
>TRBJ2-7|11|NA|TRBV7-3
ASSPGLQYEQY
>TRBJ2-6|11|NA|TRBV30
AGDRAGANVLT